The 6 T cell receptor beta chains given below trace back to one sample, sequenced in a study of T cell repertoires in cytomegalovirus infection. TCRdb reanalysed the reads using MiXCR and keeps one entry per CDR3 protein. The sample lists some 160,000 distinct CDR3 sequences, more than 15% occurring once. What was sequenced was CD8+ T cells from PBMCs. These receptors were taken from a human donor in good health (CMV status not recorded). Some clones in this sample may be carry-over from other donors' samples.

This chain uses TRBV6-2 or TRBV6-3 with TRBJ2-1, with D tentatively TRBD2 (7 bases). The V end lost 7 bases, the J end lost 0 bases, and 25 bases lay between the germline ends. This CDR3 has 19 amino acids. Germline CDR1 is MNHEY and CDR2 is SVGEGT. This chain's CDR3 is CASTATGGPIRSSYNEQFF. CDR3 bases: TGTGCCAGCACCGCCACGGGGGGCCCTATTAGGAGCTCCTACAATGAGCAGTTCTTC.

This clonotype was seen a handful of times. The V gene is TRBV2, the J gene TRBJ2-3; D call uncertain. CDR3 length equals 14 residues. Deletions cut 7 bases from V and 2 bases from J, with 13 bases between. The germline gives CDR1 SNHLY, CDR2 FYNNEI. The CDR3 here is CASTTEAFTDTQYF. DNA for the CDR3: TGTGCCAGCACTACAGAGGCCTTCACAGATACGCAGTATTTT.

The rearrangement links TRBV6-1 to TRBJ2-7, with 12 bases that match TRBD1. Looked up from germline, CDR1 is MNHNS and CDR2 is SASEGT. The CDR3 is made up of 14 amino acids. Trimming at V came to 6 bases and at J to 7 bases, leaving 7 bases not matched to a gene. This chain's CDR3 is CASSQGQGAVEQYF. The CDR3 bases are TGTGCCAGCAGCCAGGGACAGGGGGCGGTAGAGCAGTACTTC.

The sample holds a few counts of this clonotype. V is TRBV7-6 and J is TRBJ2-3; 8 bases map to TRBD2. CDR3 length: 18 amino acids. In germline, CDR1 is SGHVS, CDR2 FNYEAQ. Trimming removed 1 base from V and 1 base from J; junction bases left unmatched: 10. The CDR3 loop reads CASSLGRETAGGTDTQYF. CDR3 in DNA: TGTGCCAGCAGCTTAGGCCGGGAGACAGCGGGAGGCACAGATACGCAGTATTTT.

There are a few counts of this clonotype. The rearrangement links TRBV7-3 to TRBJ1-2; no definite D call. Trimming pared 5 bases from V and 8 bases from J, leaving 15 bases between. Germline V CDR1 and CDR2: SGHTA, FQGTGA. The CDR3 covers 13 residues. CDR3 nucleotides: TGTGCCAGCAGCCCTCCTACCGGTGACGGCTACACCTTC. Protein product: CASSPPTGDGYTF.

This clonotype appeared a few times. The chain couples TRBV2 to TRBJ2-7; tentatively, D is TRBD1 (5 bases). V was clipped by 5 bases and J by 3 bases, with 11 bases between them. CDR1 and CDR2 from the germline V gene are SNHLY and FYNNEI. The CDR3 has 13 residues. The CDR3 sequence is CASSQGHLYEQYF. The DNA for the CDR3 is TGTGCCAGCAGTCAAGGACACCTCTACGAGCAGTACTTC.